These 20 T cell receptor beta chains were sequenced from one sample in a study of PD-L1 blockade in urothelial cancer. This sample's time point: peripheral blood 6 weeks after treatment start. Method: immunoSEQ multiplex PCR; TCRdb's copy keeps in-frame clones and lacks some. The sample lists tens of thousands of clones; around 84% were seen once. The sequencing here drew on PBMCs, taken around atezolizumab (anti-PD-L1) treatment. Receptor source: a man between 65 and 85 years old with urothelial cancer.

The chain is built from TRBV29-1 and TRBJ1-2; no clear D. The CDR3 is 11 amino acids. CDR1 is SQVTM, CDR2 ANQGSEA, per germline. Trimming removed 7 bases at V and 8 bases at J, with 14 bases between. The CDR3 loop is CSANGGEGYTF. The DNA of the CDR3 is TGCAGCGCAAACGGCGGGGAAGGCTACACCTTC.

This clone was seen only once. This chain joins TRBV28 and TRBJ1-2; D perhaps matches TRBD1 (5 bases). The CDR3 is 14 residues long. Per germline, CDR1 MDHEN and CDR2 SYDVKM. V lost 7 bases and J lost 3, with 15 bases in between. CDR3 sequence reads: CASKVGGEDYGYTF. The DNA of the CDR3 is TGTGCCAGCAAGGTAGGAGGGGAGGACTATGGCTACACCTTC.

This clone is medium-sized by share. This chain links TRBV15 with TRBJ1-5; TRBD1 might be the D (5 bases). The CDR3 length is 15 residues. Germline CDR1 LNHNV, CDR2 YYDKDF (reference sequence). The germline V and J ends were trimmed by 4 bases and 0 bases, with 10 bases remaining between them. CDR3 DNA: TGTGCCACCAGCAAGACAGTCCTTAGCAATCAGCCCCAGCATTTT. It is translated as CATSKTVLSNQPQHF.

The chain uses TRBV25-1 and TRBJ2-7; 7 nucleotides align to TRBD1. There are 15 residues in the CDR3. The V gene's germline CDR1 is MGHDK and CDR2 SYGVNS. The V gene end was trimmed by 4 bases and the J gene end by 2 bases; junction bases not matched to a gene: 8. The chain's CDR3 is CASSALGTAAYEQYF. The CDR3 DNA sequence: TGTGCCAGCAGTGCCCTCGGGACAGCGGCCTACGAGCAGTACTTC.

This clone occurred once. V gene TRBV2 combines with J gene TRBJ2-7, with unresolved D. Trimming pared 5 bases from V and 7 bases from J, leaving 15 bases between. Germline V gene lookup returns CDR1 SNHLY and CDR2 FYNNEI. The CDR3 totals 13 residues. This CDR3 reads CASSLPTPEEQYF. In DNA, the CDR3 is TGTGCCAGCAGTCTTCCTACCCCCGAGGAGCAGTACTTC.

The chain joins TRBV12-1 to TRBJ1-1. TRBV12-1 is an annotated pseudogene. The CDR3 extends over 13 amino acids. CDR3 nucleotide sequence: TGTGCCAGCAGCCCCCCCGGGTGGACTGAAGCTTTCTTT. Its translation is CASSPPGWTEAFF.

The chain combines TRBV13 with TRBJ2-7; possible D gene TRBD1, 6 bases. The germline gives CDR1 PRHDT, CDR2 FYEKMQ (reference sequence). The CDR3 totals 12 residues. Trimming cost V 5 bases and J 3 bases, with 8 bases left between them. CDR3 sequence reads: CASSGRGYEQYF. CDR3 coding DNA: TGTGCCAGCAGCGGCAGGGGCTACGAGCAGTACTTC.

J is TRBJ2-1 and V is TRBV5-8; 7 positions match TRBD1. Germline CDR1 and CDR2: SGHTS and YDEGEE. The CDR3 has 16 residues. V dropped 3 bases and J dropped 0; count of bases not matched to a gene: 6. The DNA of the CDR3 is TGTGCCAGCAGCTCAGACAGGGCGAGCTCCTACAATGAGCAGTTCTTC. This gives the protein CASSSDRASSYNEQFF. The whole variable domain, filled in from reference TRBV5-8 and TRBJ2-1, reads EAGVTQSPTHLIKTRGQQATLRCSPISGHTSVYWYQQALGLGLQFLLWYDEGEERNRGNFPPRFSGRQFPNYSSELNVNALELEDSALYLCASSSDRASSYNEQFFGPGTRLTVL.

This clone came up a few times. J is TRBJ1-1 and V is TRBV28, with D unresolved. The CDR3 covers 13 residues. Trimming shortened V by 1 base and J by 5 bases, and 8 bases separated the two germline ends. CDR1 is MDHEN and CDR2 is SYDVKM in the germline V gene. In DNA form, the CDR3 reads TGTGCCAGCAGTTTATACGGTTTTACTGAAGCTTTCTTT. It codes for CASSLYGFTEAFF. Variable domain in full (rest from reference TRBV28 and TRBJ1-1): DVKVTQSSRYLVKRTGEKVFLECVQDMDHENMFWYRQDPGLGLRLIYFSYDVKMKEKGDIPEGYSVSREKKERFSLILESASTNQTSMYLCASSLYGFTEAFFGQGTRLTVV.

The CDR3 DNA follows: TGTGCCAGCAGCTTCCTAGACAGGCGAGACAACTATGGCTACACCTTC. It yields the protein CASSFLDRRDNYGYTF. The chain is built from TRBV5-6 and TRBJ1-2; D is perhaps TRBD1 (6 bases). There are 16 residues in the CDR3. Trimming pared 2 bases from V and 2 bases from J, leaving 16 bases between. Germline loops: CDR1 SGHDT, CDR2 YYEEEE.

V gene TRBV13 combines with J gene TRBJ2-5; 8 nucleotides agree with TRBD1. The V and J ends lost 3 bases and 5 bases, in that order; junction bases with no gene match: 8. The CDR3 extends over 15 amino acids. The V gene's germline CDR1 is PRHDT and CDR2 FYEKMQ (reference sequence). In DNA form, the CDR3 reads TGTGCCAGCAGCTTCTATGGGACAGGCGGGGAGACCCAGTACTTC. Amino acid sequence: CASSFYGTGGETQYF.

This chain uses TRBV19 with TRBJ2-7; possibly TRBD1 for D (6 bases). V lost 5 bases and J 1 base, leaving 12 bases between the germline ends. Germline CDR1 is LNHDA and CDR2 is SQIVND (reference sequence). This CDR3 contains 14 residues. The DNA for the CDR3 is TGTGCCAGTAGTGGCAGGGGCCCTTCCTACGAGCAGTACTTC. This translates into CASSGRGPSYEQYF.

V and J are TRBV27 and TRBJ2-5, with 9 bases that match TRBD1. V lost 8 bases, J lost 1 base, and 8 bases stayed unmatched. The CDR3 is 15 residues long. Germline V CDR1 and CDR2: MNHEY, SMNVEV (reference sequence). CDR3 in DNA: TGTGCCAGCGGTAACAGGGGGCGCGGCCAAGAGACCCAGTACTTC. It yields the protein CASGNRGRGQETQYF.

V usage is TRBV5-1 and J usage is TRBJ2-3; no clear D gene. CDR3 length: 14 amino acids. Germline CDR1 is SGHRS and CDR2 is YFSETQ. The V end lost 0 bases, the J end lost 2 bases, and 7 bases lay between the germline ends. The CDR3 loop reads CASSLGGNTDTQYF. CDR3 nucleotides: TGCGCCAGCAGCTTGGGCGGAAACACAGATACGCAGTATTTT.

The chain carries TRBV5-6 and TRBJ2-5; 7 nucleotides line up with TRBD1. Germline V CDR1 and CDR2: SGHDT, YYEEEE. This CDR3 has 17 amino acids. V shed 0 bases, J shed 2 bases, and the junction held 10 bases outside the gene matches. For the CDR3, the DNA is TGTGCCAGCAGCTTGGGGTTAAGGCAGGGGGATCAAGAGACCCAGTACTTC. The encoded protein is CASSLGLRQGDQETQYF.

The chain employs TRBV19 and TRBJ1-4; TRBD1 is a possible D gene (5 bases). Germline values: CDR1 LNHDA, CDR2 SQIVND (reference sequence). Trimming pared 4 bases from V and 1 base from J, leaving 10 bases between. CDR3 size: 15 residues. The CDR3 coding sequence is TGTGCCAGTAGTACGTTCCAGGGAACTAATGAAAAACTGTTTTTT. It codes for CASSTFQGTNEKLFF.

J is TRBJ2-2 and V is TRBV5-6, with 11 bases aligning to TRBD2. V was clipped by 3 bases and J by 2 bases; unmatched bases: 3. Germline V lookup: CDR1 SGHDT, CDR2 YYEEEE. This CDR3 comprises 16 residues. In nucleotides, the CDR3 is TGTGCCAGCAGCTCCGGGACTAGCGGAAACACCGGGGAGCTGTTTTTT. Protein: CASSSGTSGNTGELFF. The entire variable domain, with the rest obtained from reference TRBV5-6 and TRBJ2-2, is as follows: DAGVTQSPTHLIKTRGQQVTLRCSPKSGHDTVSWYQQALGQGPQFIFQYYEEEERQRGNFPDRFSGHQFPNYSSELNVNALLLGDSALYLCASSSGTSGNTGELFFGEGSRLTVL.

The V gene is TRBV6-5, the J gene TRBJ2-7, with TRBD2 matching over 9 bases. The CDR3 is 14 residues long. Trimming took 5 bases from V and 2 from J; bases not matched to a gene: 4. Germline CDR1 reads MNHEY; CDR2 reads SVGAGI. The CDR3 DNA follows: TGTGCCAGCAGTCGTCGACTAGCGGCCTACGAGCAGTACTTC. Encoded protein: CASSRRLAAYEQYF.

This clone was found once. A junction end diverges from the germline sequence, so it may reflect a read error. The V gene is TRBV5-1, the J gene TRBJ2-1, with 7 positions matching TRBD2. This CDR3 spans 16 amino acids. Germline CDR1 is SGHRS and CDR2 is YFSETQ. The CDR3 reads CASSLQRGGGYNEQFF. DNA for the CDR3: TGCGCCAGCAGCTTACAGCGGGGTGGCGGCTACAATGAACAGTTCTTC.

The chain combines TRBV29-1 with TRBJ1-2; D not resolved. Trimming cost V 7 bases and J 7 bases, with 19 bases left between them. CDR3 length: 13 residues. Germline V gene lookup returns CDR1 SQVTM and CDR2 ANQGSEA. CDR3 in amino acids: CSASGLSYGGYTF. The CDR3 coding sequence is TGCAGCGCCTCCGGACTGAGTTATGGTGGCTACACCTTC.